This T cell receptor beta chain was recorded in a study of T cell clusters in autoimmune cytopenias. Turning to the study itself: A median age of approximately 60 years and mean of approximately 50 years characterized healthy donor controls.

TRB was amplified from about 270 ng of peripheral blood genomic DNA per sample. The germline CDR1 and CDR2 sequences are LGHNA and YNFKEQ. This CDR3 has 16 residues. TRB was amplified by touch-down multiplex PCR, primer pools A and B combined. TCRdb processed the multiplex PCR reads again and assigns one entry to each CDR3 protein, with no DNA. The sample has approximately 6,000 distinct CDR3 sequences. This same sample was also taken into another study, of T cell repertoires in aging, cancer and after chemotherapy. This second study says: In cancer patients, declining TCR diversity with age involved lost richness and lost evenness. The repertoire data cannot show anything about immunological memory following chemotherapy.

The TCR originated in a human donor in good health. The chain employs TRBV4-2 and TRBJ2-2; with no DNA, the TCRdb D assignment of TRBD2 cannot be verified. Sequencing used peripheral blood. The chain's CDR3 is CASSQDRSGGGGELFF.